This T cell receptor beta chain derives from a study of shared clonotypes between healthy human individuals (TCRdb year 2020). With regard to the full study: Three men and a couple of women, aged 18 to 49 years, made up the cohort. For each donor, three plates each were used for CD4 naive and CD4 memory, two plates were used for CD8 naive, and one plate was used for CD8 memory. To estimate repertoire size and how much clonotype sharing occurs between individuals, the study deeply sequenced the blood TCR repertoires of roughly 5 healthy adults. To increase sequencing depth and limit assay-specific biases, TCR repertoire library preparation and sequencing were carried out by different laboratories using diverse techniques. Each donor's leukapheresis produced roughly between roughly 0.85 and 9.5 billion PBMCs.

The donors were healthy, HIV-negative adults with no recently reported acute infections or vaccinations. All donors were Caucasian adults living in Nashville, Tennessee, USA. Magnetic negative selection was used to enrich CD4+ T cells, after which naive cells were positively selected on CD45RA and the negative fraction became the memory subset. Blood was obtained by leukapheresis, after which PBMCs were separated by Ficoll-Histopaque density gradient centrifugation and cryopreserved in liquid nitrogen vapor phase. Analytical flow cytometry was used to check the purity and quantity of every magnetically sorted T cell population. Genomic DNA was isolated from each sorted fraction and quantified by UV absorbance on a Nanodrop 2000c. Using the deep immunoSEQ assay, TCR CDR3 regions were amplified from genomic DNA by multiplex PCR. Extracted genomic DNA from each cell subset was spread evenly across all wells of several immunoSEQ 96-well plates, with each plate serving as a replicate. For sorted subsets, around 200 ng genomic DNA, equal to 30,000 to 35,000 T cell genomes, was loaded into each replicate PCR. Purified libraries were quantified with a Qubit 3.0 fluorometer, sized on a Bioanalyzer 2100, and re-quantified with the KAPA Library Quantification kit. Every immunoSEQ 96-well plate was sequenced on a dedicated single-read 150-cycle Illumina NextSeq 550 flow cell. Per the authors' processing: The immunoSEQ output contained only junctional sequences without quality scores, so filtering could not match that applied to full-length reads. To assign V/J genes and CDR3, sequences were annotated against IMGT germline references using PyIR, a Python wrapper for IgBLAST v1.9. Reads were removed for weak V/J assignments (E-value above 1e-6), missing CDR3, stop codons, out-of-frame junctions, or ambiguous translated residues. A V3J clonotype was defined by an identical inferred V gene, J gene, and CDR3 amino acid sequence. Percentage overlap between repertoires was computed as shared unique clonotypes divided by the size of the smaller repertoire. RTK rarefaction, the Chao1 estimator, and Recon v2.1 estimates of unobserved clonotypes were used to assess repertoire richness. Generation probabilities were computed with OLGA for all TCRbeta clonotypes obtained by the gDNA method from four donors. In its TCRdb copy, this immuneACCESS table keeps in-frame sequences only and misses some clones. Where compared with another copy, unresolved V genes explain less than half of these, and the others have no known cause. The DNA was the basis for D and trimming; V, J and clone size are from that table. The sample data list approximately 2.4 million clones, and 95% of these were observed just once. Roughly 0.13% of the sample belongs to the ten largest clones.

Taken from cysteine to phenylalanine, the CDR3 has 13 residues. Only the CDR3 region is kept as DNA, spanning 39 bases read in frame from base 1. CDR1 and CDR2, per the germline V gene, are KGHSH and LQKENI. Relative to germline, V is 4 bases shorter and J is 5 bases shorter, with 11 bases between their ends. As regards this clone: Its antigen is currently not known. Base qualities are not at hand, and no much larger clone is one base apart.

Overall results and qualifications from the work: The genetic and exposure-history diversity represented was limited by the small number of donors. Estimated clonotype richness was generally larger for naive than for memory subsets. Even with the large sequencing depth, rarefaction of the sorted-subset datasets indicated that sequencing was incomplete. Sharing across a few donors was observed for about 5% of naive CD4, over 3% of naive CD8, about 2.3% of memory CD4, and about 0.38% of memory CD8 clonotypes. Compared with non-shared clonotypes, clonotypes shared by all four sorted-subset donors had higher generation probabilities. Sampling was restricted to blood, and TCR repertoires in tissue are likely to differ from TCR repertoires in blood. Pairwise subsampling indicated that sequencing depth was expected to affect the degree of clonotype sharing among donors.

The chain is assembled from TRBV18 and TRBJ2-5; the D gene is possibly TRBD2, with 6 bases matching. This clonotype was sampled from a young man in good health. What was sequenced was naive CD4+ T cells sorted from blood. The sample's cell subset or site, from its label and the paper: CD45RA+ positively selected. The DNA reads TGTGCCAGCTCACTAGCCGGAGGGGAGACCCAGTACTTC. It codes for CASSLAGGETQYF.